This TCR beta chain was profiled in a study of shared clonotypes between healthy human individuals. Study results and limitations: All-four-donor shared clonotypes had higher generation probabilities than non-shared clonotypes did.

TCRdb keeps only in-frame clones here, not all; method: immunoSEQ multiplex PCR. Among 2 million to 2.5 million clones listed, 90% to 97% were seen once. Germline V gene data show CDR1 as MNHNY and CDR2 as SVGAGI (reference sequence). The CDR3 is 14 residues long. The ends lost 0 bases at V and 5 bases at J; junction bases unmatched: 3. Notes on this clone: Antigen specificity is unknown.

Sample: naive CD4+ T cells sorted from blood. The sample's subset: CD45RA+ positively selected. The TCR originated in a man between 18 and 29 years old in good health. The rearrangement joins TRBV6-6 to TRBJ1-1, with TRBD1 matching 7 bases. The CDR3 loop reads CASSYSPGGTEAFF. In DNA form, the CDR3 reads TGTGCCAGCAGTTACTCCCCAGGGGGAACTGAAGCTTTCTTT.